This T cell receptor beta chain derives from a study of response to subunit inactivated influenza vaccine (dated by TCRdb to between 2017 and 2018). The study in broad terms: Deep quantitative T cell receptor repertoire profiling was used in the study to track responses to a trivalent subunit inactivated influenza vaccine.

Spanning cysteine to phenylalanine, the CDR3 consists of 16 amino acids. Kept here is only the CDR3 DNA, which spans 48 bases and is read in frame from base 1. V loses 1 base of germline sequence and J loses 3 bases, and the interval between the two ends is 13 bases. In the germline V gene, CDR1 corresponds to LGHNA and CDR2 to YNFKEQ. As regards this clonotype: Its antigen target is currently unknown. No base quality information exists; no much larger clone differs at one position.

Broader findings and caveats from the paper: According to the authors, only a limited number of new T cells may be recruited by each seasonal influenza vaccination.

Library construction relied on RT-PCR. Sequencing relied on an Illumina HiSeq 2500. The raw public data were reprocessed by TCRdb itself: fastp quality trimming at Q25, MiXCR clonotype calling, in-frame beta chains only. Rows merge per CDR3 protein into single entries with the most common DNA and genes. The sample contains around 320,000 distinct CDR3 sequences, approximately 20% of them found a single time. Of the sample, about 9.4% falls within the top ten clones. Rearrangement joined TRBV4-2 to TRBJ2-1, and perhaps TRBD1 as D gene, on 6 matching bases. This TCR was sampled from a man aged 50 to 69 who received an inactivated influenza vaccine. Donor details come from another sample of the same person, matched by shared clones. Sequenced here: PBMCs from blood, sampled about 20 months after vaccination. The CDR3 amino acid sequence is: CASSQVFDRLYNEQFF. The DNA is as follows: TGTGCCAGCAGCCAAGTTTTCGACAGGCTCTACAATGAGCAGTTCTTC.